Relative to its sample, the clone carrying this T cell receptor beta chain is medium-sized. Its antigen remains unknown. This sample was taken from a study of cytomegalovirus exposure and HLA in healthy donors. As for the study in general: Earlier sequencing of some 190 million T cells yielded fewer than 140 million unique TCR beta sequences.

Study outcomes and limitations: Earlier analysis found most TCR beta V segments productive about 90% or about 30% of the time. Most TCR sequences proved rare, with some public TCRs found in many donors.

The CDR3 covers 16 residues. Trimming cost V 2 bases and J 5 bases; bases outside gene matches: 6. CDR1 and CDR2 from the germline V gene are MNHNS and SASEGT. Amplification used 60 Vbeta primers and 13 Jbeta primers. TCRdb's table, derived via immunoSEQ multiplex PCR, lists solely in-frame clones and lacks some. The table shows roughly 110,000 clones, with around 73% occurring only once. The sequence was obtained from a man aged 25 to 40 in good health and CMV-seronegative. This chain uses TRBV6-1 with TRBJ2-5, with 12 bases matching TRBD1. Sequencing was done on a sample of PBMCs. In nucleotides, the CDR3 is TGTGCCAGCAGTGAATTCCCGGGACAGGGGGCCGAGACCCAGTACTTC. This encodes CASSEFPGQGAETQYF.